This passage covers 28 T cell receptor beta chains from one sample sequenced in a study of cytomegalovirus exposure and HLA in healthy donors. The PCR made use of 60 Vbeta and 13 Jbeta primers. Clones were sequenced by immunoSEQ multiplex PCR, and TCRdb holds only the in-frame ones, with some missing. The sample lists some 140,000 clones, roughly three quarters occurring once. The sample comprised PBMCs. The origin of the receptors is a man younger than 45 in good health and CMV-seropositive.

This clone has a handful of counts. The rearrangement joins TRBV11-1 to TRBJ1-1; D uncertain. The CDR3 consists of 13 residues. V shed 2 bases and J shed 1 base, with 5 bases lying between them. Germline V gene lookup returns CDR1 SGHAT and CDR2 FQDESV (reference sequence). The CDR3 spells CASSLQENTEAFF. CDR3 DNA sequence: TGTGCCAGCAGCTTACAGGAGAACACTGAAGCTTTCTTT.

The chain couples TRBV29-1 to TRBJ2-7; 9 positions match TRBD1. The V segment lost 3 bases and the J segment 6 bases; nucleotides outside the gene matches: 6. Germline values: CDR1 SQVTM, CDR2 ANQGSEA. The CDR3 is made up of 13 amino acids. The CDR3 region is CSVEGDRAGEQYF. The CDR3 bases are TGCAGCGTTGAGGGGGACAGGGCTGGCGAGCAGTACTTC.

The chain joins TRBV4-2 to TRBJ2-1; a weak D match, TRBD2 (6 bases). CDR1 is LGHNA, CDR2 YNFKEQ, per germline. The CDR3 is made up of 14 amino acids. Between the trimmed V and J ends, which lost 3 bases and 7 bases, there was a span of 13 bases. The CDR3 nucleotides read TGTGCCAGCAGCCAGCCGGGACTTCATAATGAGCAGTTCTTC. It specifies CASSQPGLHNEQFF.

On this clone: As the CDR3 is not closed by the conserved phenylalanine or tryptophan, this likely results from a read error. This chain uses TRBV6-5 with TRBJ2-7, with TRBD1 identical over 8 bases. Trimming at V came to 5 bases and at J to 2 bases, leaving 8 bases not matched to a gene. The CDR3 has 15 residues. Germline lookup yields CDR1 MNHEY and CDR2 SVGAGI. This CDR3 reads CASSARDRRTYEQYL. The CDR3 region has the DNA TGTGCCAGCAGTGCCCGGGACAGGCGTACCTACGAGCAGTACCTC.

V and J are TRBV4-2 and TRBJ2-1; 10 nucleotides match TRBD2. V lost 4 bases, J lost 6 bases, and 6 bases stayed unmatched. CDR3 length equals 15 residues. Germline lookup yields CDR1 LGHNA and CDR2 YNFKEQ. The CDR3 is CASSPKREGSNEQFF. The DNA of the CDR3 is TGTGCCAGCAGCCCTAAGCGGGAGGGGTCCAATGAGCAGTTCTTC.

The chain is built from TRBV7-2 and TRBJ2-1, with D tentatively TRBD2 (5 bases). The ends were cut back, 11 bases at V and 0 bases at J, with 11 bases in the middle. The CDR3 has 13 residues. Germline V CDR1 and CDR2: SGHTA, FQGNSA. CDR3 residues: CACATSSYNEQFF. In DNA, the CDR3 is TGTGCCTGTGCTACTAGCTCCTACAATGAGCAGTTCTTC.

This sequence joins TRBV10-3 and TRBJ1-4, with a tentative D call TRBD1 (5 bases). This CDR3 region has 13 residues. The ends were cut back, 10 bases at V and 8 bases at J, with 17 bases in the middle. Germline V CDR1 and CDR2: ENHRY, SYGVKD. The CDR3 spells CATLRTNDEKLFF. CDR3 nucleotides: TGTGCCACCCTCCGGACAAACGACGAAAAACTGTTTTTT.

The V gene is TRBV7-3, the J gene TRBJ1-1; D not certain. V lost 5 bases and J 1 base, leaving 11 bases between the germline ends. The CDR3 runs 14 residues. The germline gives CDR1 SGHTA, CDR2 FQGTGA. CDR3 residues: CASSPELGNTEAFF. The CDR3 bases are TGTGCCAGCAGCCCCGAACTAGGGAACACTGAAGCTTTCTTT.

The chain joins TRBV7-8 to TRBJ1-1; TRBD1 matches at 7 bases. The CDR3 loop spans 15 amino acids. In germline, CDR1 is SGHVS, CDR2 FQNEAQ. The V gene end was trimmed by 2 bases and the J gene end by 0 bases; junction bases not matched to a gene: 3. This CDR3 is CASSLWDSMNTEAFF. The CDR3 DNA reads TGTGCCAGCAGCTTATGGGACAGCATGAACACTGAAGCTTTCTTT.

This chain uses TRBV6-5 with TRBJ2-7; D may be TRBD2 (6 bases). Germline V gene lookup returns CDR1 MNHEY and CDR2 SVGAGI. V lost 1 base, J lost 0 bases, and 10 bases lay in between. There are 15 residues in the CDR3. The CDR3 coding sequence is TGTGCCAGCAGTTACTTGGCGGGGAGCTCCTACGAGCAGTACTTC. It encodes CASSYLAGSSYEQYF.

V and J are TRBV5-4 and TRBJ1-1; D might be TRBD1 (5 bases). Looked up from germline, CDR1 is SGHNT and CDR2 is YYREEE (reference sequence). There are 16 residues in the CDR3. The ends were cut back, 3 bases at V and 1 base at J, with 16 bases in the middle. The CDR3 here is CASSSQSGGRNTEAFF. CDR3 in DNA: TGTGCCAGCAGCTCGCAATCCGGGGGACGGAACACTGAAGCTTTCTTT. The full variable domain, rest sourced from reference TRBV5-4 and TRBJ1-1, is ETGVTQSPTHLIKTRGQQVTLRCSSQSGHNTVSWYQQALGQGPQFIFQYYREEENGRGNFPPRFSGLQFPNYSSELNVNALELDDSALYLCASSSQSGGRNTEAFFGQGTRLTVV.

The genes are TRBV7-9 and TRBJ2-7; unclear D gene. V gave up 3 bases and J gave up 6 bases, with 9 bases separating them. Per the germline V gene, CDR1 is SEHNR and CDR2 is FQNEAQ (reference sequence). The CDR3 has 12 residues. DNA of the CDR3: TGTGCCAGCAGCTTCGAAGCGAGCGAGCAGTACTTC. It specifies CASSFEASEQYF. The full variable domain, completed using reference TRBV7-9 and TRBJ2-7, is DTGVSQNPRHKITKRGQNVTFRCDPISEHNRLYWYRQTLGQGPEFLTYFQNEAQLEKSRLLSDRFSAERPKGSFSTLEIQRTEQGDSAMYLCASSFEASEQYFGPGTRLTVT.

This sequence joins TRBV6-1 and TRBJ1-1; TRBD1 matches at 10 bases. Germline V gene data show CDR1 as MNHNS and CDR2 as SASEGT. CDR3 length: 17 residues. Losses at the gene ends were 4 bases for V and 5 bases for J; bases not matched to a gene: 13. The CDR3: CASSVRGTGVRWTEAFF. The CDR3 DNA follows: TGTGCCAGCAGTGTACGAGGGACAGGGGTACGGTGGACTGAAGCTTTCTTT.

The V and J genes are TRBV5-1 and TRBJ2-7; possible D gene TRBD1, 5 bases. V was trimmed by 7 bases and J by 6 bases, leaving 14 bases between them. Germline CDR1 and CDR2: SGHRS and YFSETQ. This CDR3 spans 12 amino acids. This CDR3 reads CASGPQGSEQYF. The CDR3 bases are TGCGCCAGCGGCCCCCAGGGAAGCGAGCAGTACTTC.

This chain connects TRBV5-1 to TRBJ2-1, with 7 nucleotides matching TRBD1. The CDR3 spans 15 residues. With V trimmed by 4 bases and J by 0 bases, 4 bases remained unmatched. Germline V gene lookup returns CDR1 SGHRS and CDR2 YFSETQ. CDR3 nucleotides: TGCGCCAGCAGCGAGACAGGGCCCTCCTACAATGAGCAGTTCTTC. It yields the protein CASSETGPSYNEQFF.

CDR3 DNA sequence: TGCGCCAGCAGCTTGGTGGCAGGGGAAGATACGCAGTATTTT. Translating it yields CASSLVAGEDTQYF. This chain joins TRBV5-1 and TRBJ2-3; a possible D gene is TRBD1 (6 bases). This CDR3 has 14 amino acids. V was shortened by 0 bases and J by 5 bases, with 10 bases between the two germline ends. Germline V CDR1 and CDR2: SGHRS, YFSETQ.

The CDR3: CASSSGTGNHHTSSGRRNEQFF. The CDR3 bases are TGTGCCAGCAGCTCCGGGACAGGGAACCACCACACCTCTAGCGGGAGGCGGAATGAGCAGTTCTTC. The rearrangement joins TRBV28 to TRBJ2-1; 11 nucleotides agree with TRBD2. In germline, CDR1 is MDHEN, CDR2 SYDVKM. The CDR3 covers 22 residues. The V segment lost 6 bases and the J segment 7 bases; nucleotides outside the gene matches: 29.

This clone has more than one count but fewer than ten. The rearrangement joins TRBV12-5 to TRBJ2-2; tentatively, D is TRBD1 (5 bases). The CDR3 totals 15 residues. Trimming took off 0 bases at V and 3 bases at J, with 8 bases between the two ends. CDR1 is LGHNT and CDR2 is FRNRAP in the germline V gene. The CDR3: CASGLVRQHTGELFF. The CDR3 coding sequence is TGTGCTAGTGGTTTGGTAAGACAGCACACCGGGGAGCTGTTTTTT. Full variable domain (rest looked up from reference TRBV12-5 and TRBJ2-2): DARVTQTPRHKVTEMGQEVTMRCQPILGHNTVFWYRQTMMQGLELLAYFRNRAPLDDSGMPKDRFSAEMPDATLATLKIQPSEPRDSAVYFCASGLVRQHTGELFFGEGSRLTVL.

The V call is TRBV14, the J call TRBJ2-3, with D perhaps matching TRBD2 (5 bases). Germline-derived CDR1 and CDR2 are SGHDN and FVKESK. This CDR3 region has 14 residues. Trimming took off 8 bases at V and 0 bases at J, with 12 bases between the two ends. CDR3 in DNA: TGTGCCAGCCTACCTACGGGAAGCACAGATACGCAGTATTTT. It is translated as CASLPTGSTDTQYF.

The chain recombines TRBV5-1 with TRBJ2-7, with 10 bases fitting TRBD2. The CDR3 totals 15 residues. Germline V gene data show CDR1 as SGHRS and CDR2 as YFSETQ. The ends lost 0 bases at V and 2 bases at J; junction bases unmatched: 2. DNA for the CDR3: TGCGCCAGCAGCTTGGAACTAGCGGGAACCTACGAGCAGTACTTC. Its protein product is CASSLELAGTYEQYF.

The CDR3 sequence is CASSANNEQFF. Written as DNA, the CDR3 is TGTGCCAGCAGCGCTAACAATGAGCAGTTCTTC. The chain carries TRBV9 and TRBJ2-1; unclear D gene. V lost 3 bases to trimming and J lost 5 bases, with 3 bases between them. This CDR3 has 11 residues. In germline, CDR1 is SGDLS, CDR2 YYNGEE.

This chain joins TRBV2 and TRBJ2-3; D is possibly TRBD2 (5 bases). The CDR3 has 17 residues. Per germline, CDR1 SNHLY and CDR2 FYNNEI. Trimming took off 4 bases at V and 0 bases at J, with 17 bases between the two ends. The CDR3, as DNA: TGTGCCAGCAGTGCGCCCTCCCTGGGAGCTAGCACAGATACGCAGTATTTT. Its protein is CASSAPSLGASTDTQYF.

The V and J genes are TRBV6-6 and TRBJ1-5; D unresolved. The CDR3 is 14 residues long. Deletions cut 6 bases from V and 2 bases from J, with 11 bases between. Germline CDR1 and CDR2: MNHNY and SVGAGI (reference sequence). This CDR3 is CASRPRGGNQPQHF. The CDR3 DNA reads TGTGCCAGCAGACCCCGAGGAGGCAATCAGCCCCAGCATTTT.

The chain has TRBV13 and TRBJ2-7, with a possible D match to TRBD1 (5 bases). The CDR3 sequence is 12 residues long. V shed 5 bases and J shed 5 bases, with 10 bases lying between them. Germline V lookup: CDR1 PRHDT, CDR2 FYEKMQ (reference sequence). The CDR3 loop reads CASSRSRDEQYF. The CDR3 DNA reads TGTGCCAGCAGCAGGTCCAGGGACGAGCAGTACTTC. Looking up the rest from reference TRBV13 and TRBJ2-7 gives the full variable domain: AAGVIQSPRHLIKEKRETATLKCYPIPRHDTVYWYQQGPGQDPQFLISFYEKMQSDKGSIPDRFSAQQFSDYHSELNMSSLELGDSALYFCASSRSRDEQYFGPGTRLTVT.

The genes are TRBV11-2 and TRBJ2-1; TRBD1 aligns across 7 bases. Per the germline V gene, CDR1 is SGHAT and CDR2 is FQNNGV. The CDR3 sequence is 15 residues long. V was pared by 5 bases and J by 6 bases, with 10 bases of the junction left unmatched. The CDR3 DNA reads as TGTGCCAGCAGCATCGACAGGGCGGTTTCCAATGAGCAGTTCTTC. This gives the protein CASSIDRAVSNEQFF.

The CDR3 DNA is TGTGCCAGCAGGCCCAACCGGGACATTAGCTATGGCTACACCTTC. Translation: CASRPNRDISYGYTF. The chain links TRBV28 to TRBJ1-2; perhaps TRBD1 as D (6 bases). The CDR3 consists of 15 residues. V lost 6 bases, J lost 4 bases, and 18 bases lay in between. Germline V gene data show CDR1 as MDHEN and CDR2 as SYDVKM.

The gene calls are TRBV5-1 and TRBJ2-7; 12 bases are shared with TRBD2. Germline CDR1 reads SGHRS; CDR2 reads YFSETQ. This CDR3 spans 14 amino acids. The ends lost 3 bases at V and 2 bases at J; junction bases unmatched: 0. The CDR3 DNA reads TGCGCCAGCAGCTGGACTAGCGGGACCTACGAGCAGTACTTC. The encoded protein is CASSWTSGTYEQYF.

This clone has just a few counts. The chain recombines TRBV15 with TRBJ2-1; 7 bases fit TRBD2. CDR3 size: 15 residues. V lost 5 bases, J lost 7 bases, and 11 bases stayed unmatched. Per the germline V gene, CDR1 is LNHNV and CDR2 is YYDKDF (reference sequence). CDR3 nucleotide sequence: TGTGCCACCAGCTGGGTAGCGGCGGGGGAGAATGAGCAGTTCTTC. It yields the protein CATSWVAAGENEQFF.